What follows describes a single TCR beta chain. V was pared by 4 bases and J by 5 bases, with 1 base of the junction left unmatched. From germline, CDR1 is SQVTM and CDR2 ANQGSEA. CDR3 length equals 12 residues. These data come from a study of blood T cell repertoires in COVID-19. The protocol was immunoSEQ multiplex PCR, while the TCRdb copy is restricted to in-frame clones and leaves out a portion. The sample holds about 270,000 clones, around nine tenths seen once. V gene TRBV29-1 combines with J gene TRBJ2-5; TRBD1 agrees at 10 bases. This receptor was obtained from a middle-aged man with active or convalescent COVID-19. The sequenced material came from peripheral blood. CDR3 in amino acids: CSVGTGGETQYF. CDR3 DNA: TGCAGCGTTGGGACAGGGGGTGAGACCCAGTACTTC.